Ten or more counts support the clone carrying this TCR beta chain. The DNA is left out, because the CDR3 cannot be placed on it with certainty; the CDR3 is given as TCRdb lists it. Inclusive of both ends, the CDR3 amounts to 14 amino acids. The entry originates in a study of blood T cells in healthy people across ages. PCR was performed a second time for roughly 6 to 12 cycles using a sample-barcoded 5' primer and a J-beta primer mix. Tagging of each cDNA molecule was performed by a template-switch adaptor with 12 random nucleotides. In TCRdb, the 5' RACE reads were re-called with MiXCR into one record per CDR3 protein. Of some 900,000 distinct CDR3 sequences in the sample, 29% were seen once. Every donor contributed 7.5 to 10 milliliters of peripheral blood by blood draw.

The source material was blood. The TCR comes from a woman of 80 years or more in good health. The chain uses TRBV12-3 or TRBV12-4 and TRBJ1-6; TRBD1, as called in the table, went unchecked against the DNA. This CDR3 reads CASSTSTGNSPLHF.